These T cell receptor beta chains were read from a single sample in a study of shared clonotypes between healthy human individuals. The method was immunoSEQ multiplex PCR; TCRdb's version includes in-frame clones alone and lacks a portion of them. The sample includes about 2 million clones, about 95% of them seen just once. The sequenced sample was naive CD8+ T cells sorted from blood. The receptors here all came from a young man in good health. CDR3s leave out the opening cysteine and the closing phenylalanine or tryptophan.

TRBV7-2	TRBJ1-5	ASSLVGRGPQH
TRBV6-5	TRBJ2-1	ASSYEGEFYNEQF
TRBV5-1	TRBJ2-7	ASSFRRGGHDEQY
TRBV4-1	TRBJ1-2	ASSQDPGTDYGYT
TRBV6-5	TRBJ2-3	ASSHLAGGTDTQY
TRBV2	TRBJ2-5	ASSGSDIQETQY
TRBV5-5	TRBJ1-6	ASSRDRELTGALH
TRBV5-6	TRBJ1-6	ASSWDRGSPLH
TRBV30	TRBJ2-7	AWGPQGAYEQY
TRBV9	TRBJ1-2	ASSGADNYGYT
TRBV19	TRBJ2-3	ASTGRNTDTQY